These 12 T cell receptor beta chains were all obtained from the same sample, sequenced in a study of blood T cell repertoires in COVID-19 (dated by TCRdb to 2020 to 2021). Library creation used the immunoSEQ multiplex PCR assay. TCRdb stores this immuneACCESS table with in-frame sequences only. Part of the clones is absent; in the studies checked, under half of the shortfall reflects unresolved V genes, and no reason is known for the rest. This sample lists over 400,000 clones; approximately 90% were detected once. The ten most abundant clones make up 7% to 10% of the sample. Sequencing was done on a sample of PBMCs or T cells enriched from blood (not recorded which). Receptors originate from a woman in her fifties or sixties who had recovered from COVID-19.

The chain joins TRBV19 to TRBJ2-1; tentative D call: TRBD2 (7 bases). Looked up from germline, CDR1 is LNHDA and CDR2 is SQIVND (reference sequence). This CDR3 spans 16 amino acids. Trimming pared 5 bases from V and 10 bases from J, leaving 24 bases between. CDR3 bases: TGTGCCAGTAGTCCCCTAGGGAGGGGGGGCCAACAAGAGCAGTTCTTC. This sequence encodes CASSPLGRGGQQEQFF.

The J gene is TRBJ1-5, the V gene TRBV11-3; D possibly corresponds to TRBD1 (6 bases). Per germline, CDR1 SGHNT and CDR2 YENEEA. V gave up 5 bases and J gave up 0 bases, with 11 bases separating them. The CDR3 extends over 15 amino acids. CDR3 loop: CASSPQGISNQPQHF. CDR3 nucleotide sequence: TGTGCCAGCAGCCCCCAGGGGATTAGCAATCAGCCCCAGCATTTT.

This chain links TRBV11-2 with TRBJ1-5; 10 bases are shared with TRBD1. Per the germline V gene, CDR1 is SGHAT and CDR2 is FQNNGV. The CDR3 is 16 amino acids. Unmatched junction bases numbered 10, after V lost 5 bases and J lost 6 bases. The CDR3 DNA is TGTGCCAGCAGCCTAGCTGGGACAGGGGTAGGTCAGCCCCAGCATTTT. Translated: CASSLAGTGVGQPQHF.

The V and J genes are TRBV3-1 (or the pseudogene TRBV3-2) and TRBJ2-7, with 10 bases aligning to TRBD1. The CDR3 has 14 amino acids. The V segment lost 8 bases and the J segment 4 bases; nucleotides outside the gene matches: 8. Germline V lookup: CDR1 LGHDT, CDR2 YNNKEL (reference sequence). CDR3 sequence reads: CASSRQGASYEQYF. The CDR3 DNA sequence: TGTGCCAGCTCCCGACAGGGGGCTTCGTACGAGCAGTACTTC.

J is TRBJ2-1 and V is TRBV19; TRBD2 aligns across 8 bases. Trimming took 10 bases from V and 7 from J; bases not matched to a gene: 12. CDR1 is LNHDA, CDR2 SQIVND, per germline (reference sequence). This CDR3 comprises 14 residues. The CDR3 spells CATKTGGARNEQFF. CDR3 nucleotides: TGTGCCACCAAAACGGGGGGGGCCAGGAATGAGCAGTTCTTC.

In its sample, this clone was seen once. The gene calls are TRBV5-6 and TRBJ2-5, with 12 bases identical to TRBD2. V shed 2 bases, J shed 1 base, and the junction held 3 bases outside the gene matches. This CDR3 has 16 residues. The V gene's germline CDR1 is SGHDT and CDR2 YYEEEE. In DNA form, the CDR3 reads TGTGCCAGCAGCTTCTGGACTAGCGGGACCCAAGAGACCCAGTACTTC. Its protein product is CASSFWTSGTQETQYF.

The chain combines TRBV18 with TRBJ1-1; a weak D match, TRBD1 (6 bases). V shed 4 bases and J shed 0 bases, with 9 bases lying between them. The length of the CDR3 is 14 residues. Germline CDR1 reads KGHSH; CDR2 reads LQKENI. CDR3 in amino acids: CASSQTGMNTEAFF. The CDR3 bases are TGTGCCAGCTCACAAACAGGGATGAACACTGAAGCTTTCTTT.

This clone turned up a few times. The genes are TRBV10-2 and TRBJ1-3; D is unclear. V lost 6 bases and J lost 0, with 12 bases in between. CDR3 length: 15 residues. The germline V gene encodes CDR1 WSHSY and CDR2 SAAADI. CDR3 nucleotides: TGCGCCAGCAGCCTGACGGGAGACTCTGGAAACACCATATATTTT. Amino acid sequence: CASSLTGDSGNTIYF.

This chain uses TRBV6-6 with TRBJ2-5; D call uncertain. The germline gives CDR1 MNHNY, CDR2 SVGAGI (reference sequence). V lost 6 bases to trimming and J lost 0 bases, with 11 bases between them. The CDR3 length is 14 residues. CDR3 region: CASRQTPYQETQYF. Here the CDR3 DNA reads TGTGCCAGCAGACAAACACCGTACCAAGAGACCCAGTACTTC.

V is TRBV6-5 and J is TRBJ2-2; 10 bases align to TRBD1. Trimming at V came to 6 bases and at J to 5 bases, leaving 6 bases not matched to a gene. Germline lookup yields CDR1 MNHEY and CDR2 SVGAGI. This CDR3 spans 15 amino acids. The DNA of the CDR3 is TGTGCCAGCAGGCCGGGACAGGGGAAGACCGGGGAGCTGTTTTTT. Its translation is CASRPGQGKTGELFF.

V and J are TRBV5-6 and TRBJ2-1; the match to TRBD2 covers 12 bases. From germline, CDR1 is SGHDT and CDR2 YYEEEE. This CDR3 contains 17 residues. The trim removed 4 bases at V and 8 bases at J, leaving 13 bases unmatched. CDR3 residues: CASSPPHLAGGPHEQFF. CDR3 coding DNA: TGTGCCAGCAGCCCCCCACATCTAGCGGGGGGGCCTCATGAGCAGTTCTTC.

In this sample, this clone turned up once. The chain recombines TRBV4-1 with TRBJ2-3; D might be TRBD2 (7 bases). V dropped 0 bases and J dropped 5 bases, with 12 bases sitting between them. This CDR3 is 15 amino acids long. Germline V gene lookup returns CDR1 MGHRA and CDR2 YSYEKL. CDR3 loop: CASSQDPRGGDTQYF. The DNA of the CDR3 is TGCGCCAGCAGCCAAGATCCTAGGGGGGGAGATACGCAGTATTTT.